The 15 T cell receptor beta chains listed next were all sequenced from one sample in a study of OX40 agonist ivuxolimab in advanced cancers. Library creation used the immunoSEQ multiplex PCR assay. Not all clones reach the TCRdb copy of this immuneACCESS table, which keeps in-frame sequences only. Checked studies attribute under half of the gap to unresolved V genes and leave the rest unexplained. A total of 70,000 to 90,000 clones appear in this sample, around 90% of them only once. Around 0.39% of the sample is taken by the ten largest. This sample comprised CD4+ or CD8+ T cells sorted from blood, obtained in a trial of the OX40 agonist ivuxolimab. The receptors shown here come from an adult with an advanced solid tumor such as melanoma, head and neck, liver or kidney cancer.

The genes are TRBV29-1 and TRBJ2-3; 7 bases line up with TRBD1. The CDR3 length is 14 residues. The germline V gene encodes CDR1 SQVTM and CDR2 ANQGSEA. V trimming: 7 bases; J trimming: 6 bases; junction bases outside the gene matches: 13. The CDR3 nucleotides read TGCAGCGCCAAGGGCCCAGGGGGTGAGGATACGCAGTATTTT. The encoded protein is CSAKGPGGEDTQYF.

This chain connects TRBV10-3 to TRBJ2-7; D call uncertain. V lost 3 bases to trimming and J lost 0 bases, with 9 bases between them. CDR3 size: 14 residues. Germline values: CDR1 ENHRY, CDR2 SYGVKD. CDR3 DNA: TGTGCCATCAGTGATATGGGGTCCTCCTACGAGCAGTACTTC. Residues: CAISDMGSSYEQYF.

The CDR3 DNA sequence: TGTGCCATCAGACCGGGACTAGCGGGCGAGCAGTACTTC. It codes for CAIRPGLAGEQYF. The rearrangement links TRBV10-3 to TRBJ2-7; 12 positions match TRBD2. V shed 6 bases, J shed 6 bases, and the junction held 3 bases outside the gene matches. The CDR3 is 13 amino acids. CDR1 and CDR2 from the germline V gene are ENHRY and SYGVKD.

The chain is built from TRBV4-2 and TRBJ2-1, with 10 bases aligning to TRBD1. CDR1 and CDR2 from the germline V gene are LGHNA and YNFKEQ. The CDR3 is 20 amino acids. J gave up 0 bases and V 0 bases, and 11 bases lay outside the gene matches. Here the CDR3 DNA reads TGTGCCAGCAGCCAAGATTTTCGGACAGGGGGTTCGAGCTCCTACAATGAGCAGTTCTTC. Protein sequence: CASSQDFRTGGSSSYNEQFF.

This chain joins TRBV7-9 and TRBJ1-1; D is unresolved. Per the germline V gene, CDR1 is SEHNR and CDR2 is FQNEAQ (reference sequence). V lost 6 bases and J lost 6, with 20 bases in between. The CDR3 has 15 residues. The CDR3 bases are TGTGCCAGCAGGTTCCCCTTGGGCCTATGGGCTGAAGCTTTCTTT. Its translation is CASRFPLGLWAEAFF. The full variable domain, with the rest looked up from reference TRBV7-9 and TRBJ1-1, is DTGVSQNPRHKITKRGQNVTFRCDPISEHNRLYWYRQTLGQGPEFLTYFQNEAQLEKSRLLSDRFSAERPKGSFSTLEIQRTEQGDSAMYLCASRFPLGLWAEAFFGQGTRLTVV.

J is TRBJ1-2 and V is TRBV7-2; TRBD1 matches at 9 bases. The germline CDR1 and CDR2 sequences are SGHTA and FQGNSA. The CDR3 runs to 14 residues. The J segment lost 5 bases and the V segment lost 5 bases, leaving 6 bases of the junction unmatched. CDR3 loop: CASSQRTGEYGYTF. In nucleotides, the CDR3 is TGTGCCAGCAGCCAACGGACAGGGGAATATGGCTACACCTTC.

The DNA of the CDR3 is TGTGCCAGCAGCTTGATAACGGAGACCCAGTACTTC. This encodes CASSLITETQYF. This chain connects TRBV5-4 to TRBJ2-5; the D is unclear. Trimming shortened V by 1 base and J by 5 bases, and 6 bases separated the two germline ends. This CDR3 region has 12 residues. CDR1 and CDR2 from the germline V gene are SGHNT and YYREEE (reference sequence).

This chain joins TRBV28 and TRBJ2-2, with 9 bases fitting TRBD1. CDR3 length: 15 residues. Trimming cost V 4 bases and J 6 bases; bases outside gene matches: 6. Germline V gene data show CDR1 as MDHEN and CDR2 as SYDVKM. The CDR3 nucleotides read TGTGCCAGCAGTTCCCCGGGACAGGGTCCCGGGGAGCTGTTTTTT. Protein product: CASSSPGQGPGELFF.

The CDR3 reads CASSERVGYEQFF. The DNA for the CDR3 is TGCGCCAGCAGTGAGAGGGTTGGGTATGAGCAGTTCTTC. This chain links TRBV10-1 with TRBJ2-1; no definite D call. Trimming shortened V by 2 bases and J by 8 bases, and 10 bases separated the two germline ends. The V gene's germline CDR1 is WNHNN and CDR2 SYGVQD (reference sequence). The CDR3 length is 13 residues.

The V and J genes are TRBV19 and TRBJ1-5, with TRBD1 matching 8 bases. This CDR3 has 15 residues. The junction had 4 bases not matched to a gene; V was cut back by 4 bases and J by 2 bases. Germline CDR1 reads LNHDA; CDR2 reads SQIVND (reference sequence). The CDR3 sequence is CASSTDRGGNQPQHF. The CDR3 DNA is TGTGCCAGTAGTACCGACAGGGGTGGCAATCAGCCCCAGCATTTT.

This chain joins TRBV5-1 and TRBJ1-2; D gene ambiguous. Trimming pared 0 bases from V and 2 bases from J, leaving 8 bases between. The CDR3 runs 14 residues. Germline assignment: CDR1 SGHRS and CDR2 YFSETQ. As DNA, the CDR3 is TGCGCCAGCAGCTTGGATGGGCACAACTATGGCTACACCTTC. Its protein product is CASSLDGHNYGYTF.

The chain carries TRBV11-1 and TRBJ1-5; D is unclear. Trimming cost V 1 base and J 0 bases, with 7 bases left between them. The CDR3 spans 15 residues. Germline V lookup: CDR1 SGHAT, CDR2 FQDESV (reference sequence). CDR3 nucleotides: TGTGCCAGCAGCTTAGACGACAATAGCAATCAGCCCCAGCATTTT. It is translated as CASSLDDNSNQPQHF.

For this clone: Its ends do not fully match the called genes, so a read error is possible. The chain is built from TRBV10-3 and TRBJ1-4; unclear D gene. Germline V lookup: CDR1 ENHRY, CDR2 SYGVKD. There are 13 residues in the CDR3. In nucleotides, the CDR3 is TGTGCCATCAATGAGAACGGTGATGAAAAACTGTTTTTT. The encoded protein is CAINENGDEKLFF.

A single count supports this clone. The chain combines TRBV18 with TRBJ2-1, with 10 bases aligning to TRBD2. The CDR3 sequence is 15 residues long. CDR1 and CDR2 from the germline V gene are KGHSH and LQKENI. Trimming removed 0 bases from V and 9 bases from J; junction bases left unmatched: 5. CDR3 amino acids: CASSPPSSGRSEQFF. The CDR3 DNA sequence: TGTGCCAGCTCACCACCGAGTAGCGGGAGGTCTGAGCAGTTCTTC. The variable domain in full, with the rest retrieved from reference TRBV18 and TRBJ2-1, is NAGVMQNPRHLVRRRGQEARLRCSPMKGHSHVYWYRQLPEEGLKFMVYLQKENIIDESGMPKERFSAEFPKEGPSILRIQQVVRGDSAAYFCASSPPSSGRSEQFFGPGTRLTVL.

This clone was seen only once. This sequence joins TRBV28 and TRBJ2-7, with 9 bases identical to TRBD1. The J segment lost 6 bases and the V segment lost 5 bases, leaving 11 bases of the junction unmatched. This CDR3 has 15 amino acids. The germline V gene encodes CDR1 MDHEN and CDR2 SYDVKM. CDR3 sequence (DNA): TGTGCCAGCAGTCCAGGGGACAGGGACCGACGCGAGCAGTACTTC. Residues: CASSPGDRDRREQYF.